The next 27 T cell receptor beta chains were all read from a single sample in a study of beta chain features in type 1 diabetes (dated by TCRdb to the late 2010s). The library was generated by the immunoSEQ multiplex PCR assay. The entire isolated RNA was reverse transcribed using the High Capacity cDNA Reverse Transcription Kit, and thus expressed TCRB transcripts were sequenced. The clones in this table, taken by TCRdb from immuneACCESS, are in-frame only. Not every clone is retained; where verified, under half of the shortfall comes from an unresolved V gene, and the cause of the rest is unknown. The sample table lists about 160,000 clones, about 9% of them with a count of one. Of the sample, more than 0.5% falls within the top ten clones. Antigens of these TCRs are unknown. On the study overall, not on this receptor specifically: In all four CD4+ subsets, TCRB CDR3 length was moderately but significantly shorter in type 1 diabetes patients.

Sequencing was done on a sample of central memory CD4+ T cells from blood. These receptors were obtained from a woman in her late teens or twenties with type 1 diabetes.

About this clone: Relative to the germline gene, one junction end is altered; a read error may explain this. The chain has TRBV4-1 and TRBJ2-7, with D possibly being TRBD2 (5 bases). This CDR3 is built from 13 residues. Germline CDR1 MGHRA, CDR2 YSYEKL. The CDR3: CASSPRGDHEQYF. The CDR3, as DNA: TGTGCCAGCAGCCCCCGGGGAGACCACGAGCAGTACTTC.

The chain couples TRBV29-1 to TRBJ1-4, with 9 bases aligning to TRBD1. The CDR3 loop spans 18 amino acids. Trimming cost V 4 bases and J 2 bases; bases outside gene matches: 14. The germline gives CDR1 SQVTM, CDR2 ANQGSEA. In DNA, the CDR3 is TGCAGCGTTGTATTGTATGGACAGGGGACTTCCACTAATGAAAAACTGTTTTTT. This gives the protein CSVVLYGQGTSTNEKLFF.

The sample holds a few counts of this clone. The gene calls are TRBV6-5 and TRBJ1-2, with unresolved D. The CDR3 runs 14 residues. The V gene lost 2 bases and the J gene lost 7 bases, with 14 bases spanning the gap. Germline V lookup: CDR1 MNHEY, CDR2 SVGAGI. This CDR3 reads CASSYGESGGGYTF. The CDR3 nucleotides read TGTGCCAGCAGTTACGGGGAGTCTGGCGGTGGCTACACCTTC.

This chain connects TRBV30 to TRBJ2-1, with 9 bases identical to TRBD2. With 2 bases clipped from V and 6 bases from J, the junction kept 17 bases outside the gene matches. Germline assignment: CDR1 GTSNPN and CDR2 SVGIG (reference sequence). This CDR3 region has 18 residues. CDR3 in DNA: TGTGCCTGGAGTCGCCCGATCGCTAGGGCGGGAGGGCCCAATGAGCAGTTCTTC. It specifies CAWSRPIARAGGPNEQFF.

The chain carries TRBV29-1 and TRBJ1-2; D is possibly TRBD1 (6 bases). Germline V gene lookup returns CDR1 SQVTM and CDR2 ANQGSEA. The length of the CDR3 is 13 residues. Trimming removed 3 bases from V and 9 bases from J, with 17 bases in between. The CDR3 DNA is TGCAGCGTTGATGTGGCGACAGGACAAAGCTACACCTTC. It codes for CSVDVATGQSYTF.

The chain joins TRBV5-5 to TRBJ2-1, with D possibly being TRBD1 (6 bases). The germline V gene encodes CDR1 SGHKS and CDR2 YYEKEE (reference sequence). The CDR3 runs to 13 residues. The ends were cut back, 1 base at V and 10 bases at J, with 12 bases in the middle. CDR3 nucleotide sequence: TGTGCCAGCAGCTTGCTAGGGGGAAAGGAGCAGTTCTTC. This codes for CASSLLGGKEQFF.

The chain joins TRBV18 to TRBJ2-1; D is perhaps TRBD1 (5 bases). The CDR3 has 14 amino acids. V was clipped by 1 base and J by 6 bases, with 10 bases between them. Germline values: CDR1 KGHSH, CDR2 LQKENI. The CDR3 loop reads CASSPLTVSNEQFF. CDR3 sequence (DNA): TGTGCCAGCTCACCACTGACAGTATCCAATGAGCAGTTCTTC.

V gene TRBV4-2 combines with J gene TRBJ1-5, with TRBD1 as a possible D gene (5 bases). The germline CDR1 and CDR2 sequences are LGHNA and YNFKEQ. The CDR3 covers 15 residues. V was shortened by 2 bases and J by 1 base, with 9 bases between the two germline ends. CDR3 residues: CASSQQGGSNQPQHF. CDR3 DNA sequence: TGTGCCAGCAGCCAACAGGGTGGAAGCAATCAGCCCCAGCATTTT.

The sample holds a few counts of this clone. The chain couples TRBV19 to TRBJ2-1, with 9 positions matching TRBD2. There are 16 residues in the CDR3. Germline values: CDR1 LNHDA, CDR2 SQIVND (reference sequence). The trim removed 7 bases at V and 10 bases at J, leaving 17 bases unmatched. The DNA of the CDR3 is TGTGCCAGTACCCCACGGGGAGTTAGCGGGAGAGGGGAGCAGTTCTTC. It encodes CASTPRGVSGRGEQFF.

A few counts support this clone. The chain carries TRBV5-1 and TRBJ1-1; tentatively, D is TRBD1 (5 bases). From germline, CDR1 is SGHRS and CDR2 YFSETQ. V was pared by 4 bases and J by 3 bases, with 13 bases between. The CDR3 runs to 14 residues. The CDR3 DNA follows: TGCGCCAGCAGCCACGGCGGGGGAGACACTGAAGCTTTCTTT. This gives the protein CASSHGGGDTEAFF.

This chain joins TRBV5-1 and TRBJ2-2, with D possibly matching TRBD1 (5 bases). The CDR3 has 14 residues. Germline lookup yields CDR1 SGHRS and CDR2 YFSETQ. V was pared by 4 bases and J by 2 bases, with 9 bases between. The DNA for the CDR3 is TGCGCCAGCAGCCCTGGACAAAACACCGGGGAGCTGTTTTTT. Protein: CASSPGQNTGELFF.

In this sample, this clone turned up many times. The chain employs TRBV28 and TRBJ1-2; TRBD1 is a possible D gene (6 bases). V shed 6 bases and J shed 7 bases, with 12 bases lying between them. Germline V lookup: CDR1 MDHEN, CDR2 SYDVKM. The CDR3 is 12 amino acids. The CDR3 DNA sequence: TGTGCCAGCAGCGGACAGCCGGTTGGCTACACCTTC. It codes for CASSGQPVGYTF.

The V call is TRBV18, the J call TRBJ2-7, with D perhaps matching TRBD1 (6 bases). Germline-derived CDR1 and CDR2 are KGHSH and LQKENI. The CDR3 is 14 residues long. V lost 3 bases to trimming and J lost 4 bases, with 13 bases between them. The CDR3 loop reads CASSPSQGLYEQYF. CDR3 nucleotides: TGTGCCAGCTCACCGTCCCAGGGGCTTTACGAGCAGTACTTC.

This clone was seen only a few times. This chain links TRBV5-6 with TRBJ2-2; TRBD1 matches 7 bases. The CDR3 is 15 amino acids. V was clipped by 4 bases and J by 5 bases; unmatched bases: 8. Germline CDR1 is SGHDT and CDR2 is YYEEEE. The CDR3, as DNA: TGTGCCAGCAGCCAGACAGGGCTCGGAACCGGGGAGCTGTTTTTT. Translated, it gives CASSQTGLGTGELFF.

This clone was found a few times. The CDR3 DNA reads as TGCAGCGTTGAAGGGACAGGGGGGCAGCCCCAGCATTTT. Amino acids: CSVEGTGGQPQHF. The chain employs TRBV29-1 and TRBJ1-5, with 10 bases lining up with TRBD1. Trimming cost V 1 base and J 7 bases; bases outside gene matches: 1. This CDR3 comprises 13 residues. The germline gives CDR1 SQVTM, CDR2 ANQGSEA. The full variable domain, with the rest looked up from reference TRBV29-1 and TRBJ1-5, is SAVISQKPSRDICQRGTSLTIQCQVDSQVTMMFWYRQQPGQSLTLIATANQGSEATYESGFVIDKFPISRPNLTFSTLTVSNMSPEDSSIYLCSVEGTGGQPQHFGDGTRLSIL.

This chain joins TRBV11-2 and TRBJ2-2; 11 nucleotides line up with TRBD2. The junction had 13 bases not matched to a gene; V was cut back by 5 bases and J by 8 bases. From germline, CDR1 is SGHAT and CDR2 FQNNGV. The CDR3 spans 17 residues. The DNA of the CDR3 is TGTGCCAGCAGCCATACCGGGCTAGCGGGAGGCTCGGGGGAGCTGTTTTTT. Residues: CASSHTGLAGGSGELFF.

The rearrangement joins TRBV28 to TRBJ2-1; D is possibly TRBD2 (9 bases). The CDR3 loop spans 17 amino acids. Trimming took off 5 bases at V and 7 bases at J, with 24 bases between the two ends. The V gene's germline CDR1 is MDHEN and CDR2 SYDVKM. CDR3 nucleotide sequence: TGTGCCAGCAGTGGACAGGGCGGGAGGGCCCGGGCGAATGAGCAGTTCTTC. Translated, it gives CASSGQGGRARANEQFF.

This sequence joins TRBV4-3 and TRBJ1-4, with D possibly being TRBD1 (5 bases). Germline V gene lookup returns CDR1 LGHNA and CDR2 YSLEER. The CDR3 contains 13 residues. Trimming pared 1 base from V and 8 bases from J, leaving 8 bases between. The chain's CDR3 is CASSQGPGEKLFF. The DNA for the CDR3 is TGCGCCAGCAGCCAAGGCCCAGGGGAAAAACTGTTTTTT.

V and J are TRBV19 and TRBJ2-2; D gene uncertain. V lost 4 bases and J 6 bases, leaving 6 bases between the germline ends. Germline CDR1 is LNHDA and CDR2 is SQIVND (reference sequence). This CDR3 has 12 amino acids. This chain's CDR3 is CASSRSAGELFF. CDR3 DNA: TGTGCCAGTAGTAGGAGCGCCGGGGAGCTGTTTTTT.

The sample holds a few counts of this clone. The chain is built from TRBV6-5 and TRBJ2-7; D is unclear. Trimming removed 10 bases from V and 3 bases from J, with 7 bases in between. The CDR3 length is 10 residues. Germline V lookup: CDR1 MNHEY, CDR2 SVGAGI. The CDR3 is CATDNYEQYF. The CDR3 nucleotides read TGTGCCACCGACAACTACGAGCAGTACTTC.

The J gene is TRBJ2-3, the V gene TRBV11-2; 7 bases are a match to TRBD2. V lost 5 bases to trimming and J lost 1 base; unmatched junction nucleotides: 9. This CDR3 contains 16 residues. The germline V gene has CDR1 SGHAT and CDR2 FQNNGV. The CDR3 is CASSARLAIGTDTQYF. In DNA, the CDR3 is TGTGCCAGCAGCGCGAGACTAGCCATAGGCACAGATACGCAGTATTTT.

The rearrangement uses TRBV28 and TRBJ1-2; D might be TRBD1 (5 bases). Between the trimmed V and J ends, which lost 7 bases and 4 bases, there was a span of 16 bases. The CDR3 spans 14 residues. Germline V gene lookup returns CDR1 MDHEN and CDR2 SYDVKM. The CDR3 region is CASTSAWGVYGYTF. The CDR3 DNA reads as TGTGCCAGCACCAGCGCTTGGGGGGTCTATGGCTACACCTTC.

The chain links TRBV29-1 to TRBJ1-5, with D perhaps TRBD1 (6 bases). V was shortened by 6 bases and J by 8 bases, with 29 bases between the two germline ends. CDR1 and CDR2 (germline): SQVTM, ANQGSEA. The CDR3 runs to 17 residues. CDR3 DNA: TGCAGCGTGGTAGGGGTGGGGTCAGGGGCGAGCAAAGAGCCCCAGCATTTT. It codes for CSVVGVGSGASKEPQHF.

This clone turned up a few times. This chain uses TRBV28 with TRBJ2-7; a weak D match, TRBD2 (5 bases). V was pared by 2 bases and J by 3 bases, with 17 bases between. The CDR3 contains 16 residues. Germline V gene data show CDR1 as MDHEN and CDR2 as SYDVKM. Written as DNA, the CDR3 is TGTGCCAGCAGTTTAGCGGGTGGACGCTCCCTCTACGAGCAGTACTTC. Translated, it gives CASSLAGGRSLYEQYF. Full variable domain (missing parts from reference TRBV28 and TRBJ2-7): DVKVTQSSRYLVKRTGEKVFLECVQDMDHENMFWYRQDPGLGLRLIYFSYDVKMKEKGDIPEGYSVSREKKERFSLILESASTNQTSMYLCASSLAGGRSLYEQYFGPGTRLTVT.

The table lists this clone with a few counts. The rearrangement links TRBV25-1 to TRBJ2-7; 7 positions match TRBD1. This CDR3 has 14 residues. V dropped 1 base and J dropped 2; count of bases not matched to a gene: 2. Per germline, CDR1 MGHDK and CDR2 SYGVNS. In DNA, the CDR3 is TGTGCCAGCAGTGAATGGACAGGAGCCTACGAGCAGTACTTC. It is translated as CASSEWTGAYEQYF.

This chain joins TRBV7-8 and TRBJ2-2, with 10 bases identical to TRBD2. The CDR3 loop spans 16 amino acids. The junction had 12 bases not matched to a gene; V was cut back by 7 bases and J by 7 bases. CDR1 and CDR2 (germline): SGHVS, FQNEAQ. The CDR3 nucleotides are TGTGCCAGCACCATGCGGACTAGCGGAGGGGGCGGGGAGCTGTTTTTT. It specifies CASTMRTSGGGGELFF.

A word on this clone: This sample also contains other DNA sequences that code for the same CDR3. The chain has TRBV7-2 and TRBJ2-1, with D unclear. Between the trimmed V and J ends, which lost 1 base and 0 bases, there was a span of 4 bases. This CDR3 has 14 residues. Germline V gives CDR1 SGHTA, CDR2 FQGNSA. CDR3 nucleotides: TGTGCCAGCAGCTTAGGGAGCTCCTACAATGAGCAGTTCTTC. It translates to CASSLGSSYNEQFF.